The T cell receptor (beta chain) described here comes from a study of shared clonotypes between healthy human individuals (dated by TCRdb to the early 2020s). Study-wide context: The cohort included three men and a couple of women between 18 and 49 years of age. For each donor, three plates each were used for CD4 naive and CD4 memory, two plates were used for CD8 naive, and one plate was used for CD8 memory. To estimate repertoire size and how much clonotypes are shared between individuals, the study performed deep sequencing of blood TCR repertoires from a handful of healthy adults. To increase sequencing depth and limit assay-specific biases, TCR repertoire library preparation and sequencing were carried out by different laboratories using diverse techniques. Per donor, leukapheresis produced somewhere between about 0.94 and 9.5 billion PBMCs. Study-wide conclusions, independent of this receptor: The genetic and exposure-history diversity represented was limited by the small number of donors. Pairwise subsampling indicated that sequencing depth was expected to affect the degree of clonotype sharing among donors. Higher generation probabilities were observed for clonotypes shared by all four sorted-subset donors than for non-shared clonotypes. Across four donors, roughly 5% of naive CD4, approximately 4% of naive CD8, 2.3% of memory CD4, and 0.4% to 0.45% of memory CD8 clonotypes were shared. Estimated clonotype richness was generally larger for naive than for memory subsets. Sampling was restricted to blood, and TCR repertoires in tissue are likely to differ from TCR repertoires in blood. Rarefaction of sorted-subset datasets indicated incomplete sequencing despite the large sequencing depth.

Using the deep immunoSEQ assay, TCR CDR3 regions were amplified from genomic DNA by multiplex PCR. For each cell subset, the extracted genomic DNA was distributed evenly across all wells of several immunoSEQ 96-well plates, and each plate served as one replicate. For sorted subsets, approximately 200 ng of genomic DNA, equivalent to around 31,000 T cell genomes, went into each replicate PCR. The purified libraries were quantified using a Qubit 3.0 fluorometer, sized with a Bioanalyzer 2100, and then quantified again using the KAPA Library Quantification kit. A separate single-read 150-cycle Illumina NextSeq 550 flow cell was used to sequence each immunoSEQ 96-well plate. From the authors' description of their analysis: Because only junctional sequences without quality scores were contained in the immunoSEQ output, filtering matching that applied to full-length reads could not be performed. To assign V/J genes and CDR3, sequences were annotated using PyIR, a Python wrapper for IgBLAST v1.9, with IMGT germline references. Reads with weak V/J assignments (E-value above 1e-6), missing CDR3, stop codons, out-of-frame junctions, or ambiguous translated residues were removed. V3J clonotypes were defined by identical inferred V gene, J gene, and CDR3 amino acid sequence. Percentage overlap between repertoires was calculated by dividing the number of shared unique clonotypes by the size of the smaller repertoire. Richness of each repertoire was evaluated using RTK rarefaction, the Chao1 estimator, and Recon v2.1 estimates of unobserved clonotypes. Generation probabilities for all TCRbeta clonotypes obtained by the gDNA method from a handful of donors were computed using OLGA. This is the immuneACCESS table as TCRdb keeps it, with only in-frame sequences that have V and J called. A part of the clones is gone; compared with another copy, unresolved V genes explain less than half, and the rest is unexplained. Clone size and V and J calls were adopted from that table, with D and trimming inferred from the DNA. For this sample the table gives around 1.4 million clones, of which 98% to 99% were detected only once. Under 0.45% of the sample is in the top ten clones.

In the case of this clone: Its specific antigen is unknown. Base qualities were left out, and no much larger clone turns up one base away.

The CDR3 starts with the cysteine, ends with the phenylalanine, and has 15 residues. Of the read, only the CDR3 DNA is kept; its 45 bases are in frame from base 1. CDR1 SGDLS and CDR2 YYNGEE are derived from the germline V gene. Trimming costs V 1 base and J 4 bases, and their ends lie 14 bases apart. The donors were healthy, HIV-negative adults who had no recently reported acute infections or vaccinations. Every donor was a Caucasian adult living in Nashville, Tennessee, USA. CD4+ T cells were enriched by magnetic negative selection, after which naive cells were positively selected on CD45RA and the negative fraction was taken as the memory subset. After blood collection by leukapheresis, PBMCs were isolated using Ficoll-Histopaque density gradient centrifugation and then cryopreserved in the vapor phase of liquid nitrogen. Analytical flow cytometry was used to check the purity and quantity of every magnetically sorted T cell population. From each sorted fraction, genomic DNA was isolated and quantified by UV absorbance on a Nanodrop 2000c.

The clonotype was recovered from a man aged 25-40 years in good health. Here the chain combines TRBV9 and TRBJ2-5; the D gene remains uncertain. Sequenced material: naive CD4+ T cells sorted from blood. This sample's cell subset or site label indicates: CD45RA+ positively selected. CDR3 region: CASSVMGGEGETQYF. The DNA sequence is as follows: TGTGCCAGCAGCGTAATGGGCGGAGAAGGAGAGACCCAGTACTTC.